A selection of T cell receptor beta chains follows, all from one sample in a study of T cell clones after liver transplantation. Method: immunoSEQ multiplex PCR; TCRdb's copy keeps in-frame clones and lacks some. The sample yields approximately 22,000 clones, roughly 92% seen once. The source material was CD8+ T cells from blood, sampled about 27 months after liver transplant. The source of these receptors is a human patient who received a liver transplant. Some T cells may trace back to the graft donor. Each CDR3 is given with its conserved first and last residue. A D gene is named only where the DNA matches it firmly. Size is stated for part of the rows, as once, few or many counts, or as a class when the clone is expanded.

D: -
V: TRBV11-2
size: -
J: TRBJ1-4
CDR3: CASSLVRGRAATNEKLFF
DNA: TGTGCCAGCAGCTTAGTCCGTGGCAGGGCCGCAACTAATGAAAAACTGTTTTTT

D: -
V: TRBV28
size: -
J: TRBJ2-7
CDR3: CASSLLYEQYF
DNA: TGTGCCAGCAGTTTGCTGTACGAGCAGTACTTC

D: -
V: TRBV4-3
size: -
J: TRBJ2-7
CDR3: CASSPGQSYEQYF
DNA: TGCGCCAGCAGCCCCGGACAGAGCTACGAGCAGTACTTC

D: -
V: TRBV6-6
size: -
J: TRBJ2-7
CDR3: CASTHLAGSPYEQYF
DNA: TGTGCCAGCACTCACCTGGCGGGATCCCCCTACGAGCAGTACTTC

D: -
V: TRBV7-3
size: -
J: TRBJ2-1
CDR3: CASSPLRGARLGNGEQFF
DNA: TGTGCCAGCAGCCCCCTCAGAGGGGCTCGATTGGGCAATGGTGAGCAGTTCTTC

D: TRBD2
V: TRBV7-2
size: -
J: TRBJ2-7
CDR3: CASSPAGRYEQYF
DNA: TGTGCCAGCAGCCCAGCGGGGCGCTACGAGCAGTACTTC

D: -
V: TRBV28
size: -
J: TRBJ2-2
CDR3: CASSPRGTGELFF
DNA: TGTGCCAGCAGTCCTAGGGGTACCGGGGAGCTGTTTTTT

D: TRBD1
V: TRBV12-5
size: -
J: TRBJ1-5
CDR3: CASGVGTGQGRSQPQHF
DNA: TGTGCTAGTGGTGTGGGAACGGGACAGGGGAGATCTCAGCCCCAGCATTTT

D: TRBD2
V: TRBV9
size: -
J: TRBJ2-1
CDR3: CASSSSVTSGSYNEQFF
DNA: TGTGCCAGCAGCTCATCAGTAACTAGCGGGAGCTACAATGAGCAGTTCTTC

D: -
V: TRBV5-6
size: once
J: TRBJ1-4
CDR3: CATRPWGVGEKLFF
DNA: TGTGCCACCCGACCTTGGGGGGTTGGTGAAAAACTGTTTTTT

D: TRBD2
V: TRBV5-4
size: -
J: TRBJ2-6
CDR3: CASTPTSGSSGANVLTF
DNA: TGTGCCAGCACCCCGACTAGCGGGAGCTCTGGGGCCAACGTCCTGACTTTC

D: -
V: TRBV10-3
size: -
J: TRBJ2-7
CDR3: CAISEKETGSLSEQYF
DNA: TGTGCCATCAGTGAAAAGGAGACAGGATCCCTTTCCGAGCAGTACTTC

D: TRBD1
V: TRBV25-1
size: -
J: TRBJ1-6
CDR3: CASKWDRGNSPLHF
DNA: TGTGCCAGCAAATGGGACAGGGGCAATTCACCCCTCCACTTT

D: TRBD1
V: TRBV29-1
size: -
J: TRBJ1-1
CDR3: CSVEGAQGGDTEAFF
DNA: TGCAGCGTTGAAGGGGCCCAGGGGGGGGACACTGAAGCTTTCTTT

D: -
V: TRBV5-1
size: -
J: TRBJ2-1
CDR3: CASSQYTTGRYSYNEQFF
DNA: TGCGCCAGCAGCCAATATACCACAGGGAGGTATTCCTACAATGAGCAGTTCTTC

D: -
V: TRBV7-3
size: -
J: TRBJ2-3
CDR3: CASSRLSGGVDTQYF
DNA: TGTGCCAGCAGCCGCCTTAGCGGAGGTGTAGATACGCAGTATTTT

D: TRBD1
V: TRBV28
size: -
J: TRBJ2-7
CDR3: CASSPTGYSYEQYF
DNA: TGTGCCAGCAGCCCGACAGGGTACTCCTACGAGCAGTACTTC

D: TRBD2
V: TRBV11-2
size: -
J: TRBJ2-7
CDR3: CASSSSFSGSMHEQYF
DNA: TGTGCCAGCAGCTCCTCATTCAGCGGGAGCATGCACGAGCAGTACTTC

D: -
V: TRBV9
size: -
J: TRBJ2-7
CDR3: CASSVEGTYEQYF
DNA: TGTGCCAGCAGCGTAGAGGGAACCTACGAGCAGTACTTC

D: -
V: TRBV7-2
size: -
J: TRBJ1-5
CDR3: CASSLDWGGSQPQHF
DNA: TGTGCCAGCAGCTTAGACTGGGGTGGGAGCCAGCCCCAGCATTTT

D: -
V: TRBV27
size: -
J: TRBJ2-7
CDR3: CASSGLASRSYEQYF
DNA: TGTGCCAGCAGTGGGCTAGCGTCCCGCTCCTACGAGCAGTACTTC

D: TRBD1
V: TRBV5-4
size: -
J: TRBJ1-1
CDR3: CASSVQGLGNAEAFF
DNA: TGTGCCAGCAGCGTACAGGGGTTGGGGAACGCTGAAGCTTTCTTT

D: -
V: TRBV4-2
size: -
J: TRBJ2-7
CDR3: CASSQEGGGTYYEQYF
DNA: TGTGCCAGCAGCCAAGAGGGGGGCGGTACCTACTACGAGCAGTACTTC

D: TRBD2
V: TRBV2
size: -
J: TRBJ2-1
CDR3: CASSGDGSGTSMVNEQFF
DNA: TGTGCCAGCAGTGGGGACGGCTCCGGGACTAGCATGGTCAATGAGCAGTTCTTC

D: TRBD1
V: TRBV7-6
size: -
J: TRBJ2-3
CDR3: CASSSGQGTTDTQYF
DNA: TGTGCCAGCAGCTCCGGACAGGGGACCACAGATACGCAGTATTTT

D: -
V: TRBV7-8
size: -
J: TRBJ2-7
CDR3: CASSIHQGAYEQYF
DNA: TGTGCCAGCAGCATACACCAAGGAGCCTACGAGCAGTACTTC

D: -
V: TRBV21-1
size: -
J: TRBJ2-7
CDR3: CASSTGTRASYEQYF
DNA: TGTGCCAGCAGCACCGGTACTCGCGCCTCCTACGAGCAGTACTTC

D: TRBD2
V: TRBV5-1
size: -
J: TRBJ2-7
CDR3: CASATGGNSYEQYF
DNA: TGCGCCAGCGCTACGGGAGGGAACTCCTACGAGCAGTACTTC

D: -
V: TRBV9
size: -
J: TRBJ1-1
CDR3: CASSVEGGANTEAFF
DNA: TGTGCCAGCAGCGTAGAAGGAGGAGCGAACACTGAAGCTTTCTTT

D: TRBD1
V: TRBV6-1
size: -
J: TRBJ1-3
CDR3: CASSEGPGQVGNTIYF
DNA: TGTGCCAGCAGTGAAGGACCTGGACAGGTTGGAAACACCATATATTTT

D: -
V: TRBV9
size: once
J: TRBJ1-1
CDR3: CASSVARAGSGTEAFF
DNA: TGTGCCAGCAGCGTAGCTCGAGCGGGGTCGGGCACTGAAGCTTTCTTT

D: -
V: TRBV13
size: -
J: TRBJ1-1
CDR3: CASSSRDGMNTEAFF
DNA: TGTGCCAGCAGCTCTCGGGACGGGATGAACACTGAAGCTTTCTTT

D: -
V: TRBV7-2
size: -
J: TRBJ2-5
CDR3: CASSLNRAIQETQYF
DNA: TGTGCCAGCAGCTTAAACAGAGCTATCCAAGAGACCCAGTACTTC

D: -
V: TRBV28
size: -
J: TRBJ1-2
CDR3: CASSSHREGSYGYTF
DNA: TGTGCCAGCAGTTCACACAGGGAGGGGAGCTATGGCTACACCTTC

D: -
V: TRBV6-5
size: -
J: TRBJ2-7
CDR3: CASSLGYEQYF
DNA: TGTGCCAGCAGTTTGGGCTACGAGCAGTACTTC

D: TRBD2
V: TRBV11-3
size: -
J: TRBJ2-7
CDR3: CASSLAGVFYEQYF
DNA: TGTGCCAGCAGCCTAGCGGGAGTATTCTACGAGCAGTACTTC

D: -
V: TRBV11-1
size: once
J: TRBJ2-4
CDR3: CASSLVAENIQYF
DNA: TGTGCCAGCAGCTTAGTGGCGGAAAACATTCAGTACTTC

D: -
V: TRBV4-2
size: -
J: TRBJ2-3
CDR3: CASSQESTQYF
DNA: TGTGCCAGCAGCCAAGAAAGTACGCAGTATTTT

D: -
V: TRBV27
size: -
J: TRBJ2-1
CDR3: CASSPAGGTYEQFF
DNA: TGTGCCAGCAGTCCCGCTGGCGGGACCTATGAGCAGTTCTTC

D: -
V: TRBV5-1
size: -
J: TRBJ2-2
CDR3: CASTPSGAGELFF
DNA: TGCGCCAGCACCCCTTCGGGGGCCGGGGAGCTGTTTTTT

D: -
V: TRBV19
size: -
J: TRBJ2-3
CDR3: CASKGRRGEETDTQYF
DNA: TGTGCCAGTAAGGGCCGAAGGGGGGAAGAGACAGATACGCAGTATTTT

D: -
V: TRBV7-9
size: -
J: TRBJ1-3
CDR3: CASSLGGTAGNTIYF
DNA: TGTGCCAGCAGCTTAGGGGGGACGGCTGGAAACACCATATATTTT

D: -
V: TRBV27
size: -
J: TRBJ1-2
CDR3: CASSPRWAGRQYGYTF
DNA: TGTGCCAGCAGTCCTAGGTGGGCAGGGCGTCAATATGGCTACACCTTC

D: TRBD2
V: TRBV6-1
size: -
J: TRBJ2-3
CDR3: CASSEAVAGDTDTQYF
DNA: TGTGCCAGCAGTGAAGCAGTAGCGGGGGACACAGATACGCAGTATTTT

D: -
V: TRBV13
size: -
J: TRBJ2-1
CDR3: CASSLGTTPLEQFF
DNA: TGTGCCAGCAGCTTAGGGACCACGCCACTTGAGCAGTTCTTC

D: -
V: TRBV11-2
size: -
J: TRBJ2-7
CDR3: CASSPEGTRFYEQYF
DNA: TGTGCCAGCAGCCCAGAAGGGACACGGTTCTACGAGCAGTACTTC

D: -
V: TRBV28
size: -
J: TRBJ2-3
CDR3: CASSPPPVAGDTDTQYF
DNA: TGTGCCAGCAGCCCCCCCCCGGTGGCGGGTGACACAGATACGCAGTATTTT

D: TRBD1
V: TRBV4-1
size: medium-sized
J: TRBJ2-1
CDR3: CASSQEGGQGPPNEQFF
DNA: TGCGCCAGCAGCCAAGAGGGAGGACAGGGCCCCCCCAATGAGCAGTTCTTC

D: -
V: TRBV2
size: -
J: TRBJ2-4
CDR3: CASTWDTLAKNIQYF
DNA: TGTGCCAGCACTTGGGACACACTAGCCAAAAACATTCAGTACTTC

D: -
V: TRBV5-1
size: -
J: TRBJ2-7
CDR3: CASSPDNPRGPYEQYF
DNA: TGCGCCAGCAGCCCAGACAACCCGCGGGGGCCCTACGAGCAGTACTTC

D: -
V: TRBV7-8
size: -
J: TRBJ2-7
CDR3: CASSPDYEQYF
DNA: TGTGCCAGCAGCCCTGACTACGAGCAGTACTTC

D: -
V: TRBV4-2
size: -
J: TRBJ1-3
CDR3: CASSQVMRGGGSGNTIYF
DNA: TGTGCCAGCAGCCAAGTGATGAGGGGAGGGGGCTCTGGAAACACCATATATTTT

D: -
V: TRBV6-5
size: -
J: TRBJ2-7
CDR3: CASSLQGTSSYEQYF
DNA: TGTGCCAGCAGTTTACAAGGGACCAGCTCCTACGAGCAGTACTTC